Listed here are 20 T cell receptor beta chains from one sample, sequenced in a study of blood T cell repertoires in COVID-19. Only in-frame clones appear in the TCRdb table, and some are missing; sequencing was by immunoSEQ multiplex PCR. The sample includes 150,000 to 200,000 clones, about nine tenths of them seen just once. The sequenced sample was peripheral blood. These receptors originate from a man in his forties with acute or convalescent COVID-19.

The CDR3 is CASSLSRQGGPGNSPLHF. DNA of the CDR3: TGTGCCAGCAGTTTAAGCCGACAGGGCGGTCCCGGTAATTCACCCCTCCACTTT. The chain uses TRBV27 and TRBJ1-6, with 7 bases aligning to TRBD1. Losses at the gene ends were 2 bases for V and 6 bases for J; bases not matched to a gene: 13. Germline lookup yields CDR1 MNHEY and CDR2 SMNVEV (reference sequence). The CDR3 has 18 residues.

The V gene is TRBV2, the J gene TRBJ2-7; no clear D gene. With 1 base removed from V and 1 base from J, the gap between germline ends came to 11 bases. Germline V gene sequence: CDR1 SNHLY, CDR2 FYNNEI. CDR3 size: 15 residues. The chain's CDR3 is CASSEGRSASYEQYF. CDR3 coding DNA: TGTGCCAGCAGTGAAGGTAGGAGTGCATCCTACGAGCAGTACTTC.

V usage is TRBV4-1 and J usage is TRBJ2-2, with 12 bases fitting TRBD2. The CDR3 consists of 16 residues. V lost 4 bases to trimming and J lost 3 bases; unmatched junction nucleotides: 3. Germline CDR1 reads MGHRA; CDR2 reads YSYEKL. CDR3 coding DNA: TGCGCCAGCAGCCCTAGCGGGGGGGCGGACACCGGGGAGCTGTTTTTT. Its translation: CASSPSGGADTGELFF.

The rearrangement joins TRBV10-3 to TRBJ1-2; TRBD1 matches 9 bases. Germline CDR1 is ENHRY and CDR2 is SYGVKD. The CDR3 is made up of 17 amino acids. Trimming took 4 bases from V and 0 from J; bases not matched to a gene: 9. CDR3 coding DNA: TGTGCCATCAGTGGCAGGGGACAGGGCCGGACTAACTATGGCTACACCTTC. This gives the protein CAISGRGQGRTNYGYTF.

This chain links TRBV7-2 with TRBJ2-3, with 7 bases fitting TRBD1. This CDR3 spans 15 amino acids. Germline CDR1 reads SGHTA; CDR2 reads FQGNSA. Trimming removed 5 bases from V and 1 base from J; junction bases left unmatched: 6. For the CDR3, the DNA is TGTGCCAGCAGCACCCGACAGGGTGGCACAGATACGCAGTATTTT. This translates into CASSTRQGGTDTQYF.

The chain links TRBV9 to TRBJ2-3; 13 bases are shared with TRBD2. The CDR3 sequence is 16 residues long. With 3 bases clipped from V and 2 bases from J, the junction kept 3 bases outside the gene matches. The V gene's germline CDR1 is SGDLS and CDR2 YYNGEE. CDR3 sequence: CASSATSGGSTDTQYF. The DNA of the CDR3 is TGTGCCAGCAGCGCGACTAGCGGGGGGTCCACAGATACGCAGTATTTT.

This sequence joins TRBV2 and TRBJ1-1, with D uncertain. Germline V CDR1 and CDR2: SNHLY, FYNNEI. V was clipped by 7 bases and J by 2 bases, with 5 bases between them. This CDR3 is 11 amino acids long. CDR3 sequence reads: CASTSNTEAFF. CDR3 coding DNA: TGTGCCAGCACCTCCAACACTGAAGCTTTCTTT.

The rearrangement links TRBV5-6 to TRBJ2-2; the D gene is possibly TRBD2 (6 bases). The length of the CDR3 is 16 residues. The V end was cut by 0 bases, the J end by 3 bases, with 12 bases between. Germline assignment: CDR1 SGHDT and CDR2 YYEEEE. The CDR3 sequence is CASSLELGGDTGELFF. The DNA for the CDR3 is TGTGCCAGCAGCTTGGAGCTAGGCGGGGACACCGGGGAGCTGTTTTTT.

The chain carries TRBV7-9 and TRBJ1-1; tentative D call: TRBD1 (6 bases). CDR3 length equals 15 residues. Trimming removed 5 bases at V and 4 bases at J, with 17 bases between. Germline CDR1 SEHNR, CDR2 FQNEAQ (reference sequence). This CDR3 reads CASSPSGTILTEAFF. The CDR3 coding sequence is TGTGCCAGCAGCCCGTCCGGGACAATTCTCACTGAAGCTTTCTTT. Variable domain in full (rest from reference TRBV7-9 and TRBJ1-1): DTGVSQNPRHKITKRGQNVTFRCDPISEHNRLYWYRQTLGQGPEFLTYFQNEAQLEKSRLLSDRFSAERPKGSFSTLEIQRTEQGDSAMYLCASSPSGTILTEAFFGQGTRLTVV.

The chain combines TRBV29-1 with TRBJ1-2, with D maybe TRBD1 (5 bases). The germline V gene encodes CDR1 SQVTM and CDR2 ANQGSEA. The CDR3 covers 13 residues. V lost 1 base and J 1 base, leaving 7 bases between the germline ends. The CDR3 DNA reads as TGCAGCGTTGAAGGCAGGGATAACTATGGCTACACCTTC. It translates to CSVEGRDNYGYTF.

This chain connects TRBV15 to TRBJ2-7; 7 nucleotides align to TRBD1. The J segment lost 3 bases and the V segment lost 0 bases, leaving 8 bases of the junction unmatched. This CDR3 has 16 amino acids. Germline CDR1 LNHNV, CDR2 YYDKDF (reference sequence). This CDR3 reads CATSRDGRQGYYEQYF. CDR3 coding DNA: TGTGCCACCAGCAGAGATGGGAGACAGGGCTACTACGAGCAGTACTTC.

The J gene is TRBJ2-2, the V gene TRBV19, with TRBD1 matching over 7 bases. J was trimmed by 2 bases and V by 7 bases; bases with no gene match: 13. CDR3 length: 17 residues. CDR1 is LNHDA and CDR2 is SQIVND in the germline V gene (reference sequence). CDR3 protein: CASKGKGGAINTGELFF. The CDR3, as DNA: TGTGCCAGTAAAGGAAAAGGGGGCGCAATCAACACCGGGGAGCTGTTTTTT.

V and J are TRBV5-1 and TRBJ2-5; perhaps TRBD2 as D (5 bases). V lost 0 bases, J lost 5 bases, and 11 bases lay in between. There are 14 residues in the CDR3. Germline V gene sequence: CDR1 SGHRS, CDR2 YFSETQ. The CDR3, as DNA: TGCGCCAGCAGCTTGGGTAGGGAGAGTGAGACCCAGTACTTC. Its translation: CASSLGRESETQYF.

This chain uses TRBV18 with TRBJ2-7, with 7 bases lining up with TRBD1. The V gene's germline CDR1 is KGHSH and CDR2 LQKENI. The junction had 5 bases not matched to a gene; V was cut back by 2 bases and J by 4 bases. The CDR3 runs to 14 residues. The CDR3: CASSPRQGWYEQYF. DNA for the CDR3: TGTGCCAGCTCACCAAGACAGGGTTGGTACGAGCAGTACTTC.

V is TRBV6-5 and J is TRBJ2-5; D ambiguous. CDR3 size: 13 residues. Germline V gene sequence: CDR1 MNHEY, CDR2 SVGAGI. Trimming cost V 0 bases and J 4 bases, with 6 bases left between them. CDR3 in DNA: TGTGCCAGCAGTTACTCGGGCCGAGAGACCCAGTACTTC. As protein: CASSYSGRETQYF.

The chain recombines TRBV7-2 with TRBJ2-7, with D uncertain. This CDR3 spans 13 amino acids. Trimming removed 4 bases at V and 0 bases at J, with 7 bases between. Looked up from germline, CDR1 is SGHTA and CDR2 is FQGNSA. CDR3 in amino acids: CASSYLSSYEQYF. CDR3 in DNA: TGTGCCAGCAGCTACCTGAGCTCCTACGAGCAGTACTTC.

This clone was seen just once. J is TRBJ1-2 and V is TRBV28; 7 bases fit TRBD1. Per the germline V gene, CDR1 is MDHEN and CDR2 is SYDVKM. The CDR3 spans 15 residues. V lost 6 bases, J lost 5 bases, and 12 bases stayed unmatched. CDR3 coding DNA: TGTGCCAGCAGCAGTGCCCTGCCAGGGGGTTATGGCTACACCTTC. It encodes CASSSALPGGYGYTF.

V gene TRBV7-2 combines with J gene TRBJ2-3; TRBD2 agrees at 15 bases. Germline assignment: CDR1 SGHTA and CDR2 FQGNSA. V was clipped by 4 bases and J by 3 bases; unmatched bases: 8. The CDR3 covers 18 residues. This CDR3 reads CASSSWTSGGVITDTQYF. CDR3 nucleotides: TGTGCCAGCAGCTCCTGGACTAGCGGGGGGGTGATAACAGATACGCAGTATTTT. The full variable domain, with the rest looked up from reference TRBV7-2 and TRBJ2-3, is GAGVSQSPSNKVTEKGKDVELRCDPISGHTALYWYRQSLGQGLEFLIYFQGNSAPDKSGLPSDRFSAERTGGSVSTLTIQRTQQEDSAVYLCASSSWTSGGVITDTQYFGPGTRLTVL.

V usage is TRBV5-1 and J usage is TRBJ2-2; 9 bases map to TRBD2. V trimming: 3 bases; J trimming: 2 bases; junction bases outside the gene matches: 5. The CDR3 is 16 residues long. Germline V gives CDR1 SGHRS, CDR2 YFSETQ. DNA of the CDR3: TGCGCCAGCAGCTCTCCAGCGGGGGGAAACACCGGGGAGCTGTTTTTT. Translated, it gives CASSSPAGGNTGELFF.

The CDR3 protein is CASSIATISEAFF. In DNA, the CDR3 is TGTGCCAGTAGTATTGCAACAATCTCTGAAGCTTTCTTT. The chain recombines TRBV19 with TRBJ1-1; D not resolved. This CDR3 spans 13 amino acids. Between the trimmed V and J ends, which lost 3 bases and 6 bases, there was a span of 11 bases. Germline V gene lookup returns CDR1 LNHDA and CDR2 SQIVND (reference sequence).